These 31 T cell receptor beta chains were sequenced from one sample in a study of blood T cell repertoires in COVID-19. Repertoires were generated with immunoSEQ multiplex PCR, while TCRdb's copy carries only in-frame clones and drops some. Seen here are 250,000 to 350,000 clones, about 89% observed once, and the top ten hold around 0.8%. Sample: peripheral blood. The receptors were sampled from a man aged 30-40 years with acute or convalescent COVID-19.

The chain has TRBV7-2 and TRBJ1-2, with a possible D match to TRBD1 (5 bases). Deletions cut 0 bases from V and 5 bases from J, with 19 bases between. Germline V gives CDR1 SGHTA, CDR2 FQGNSA. The CDR3 spans 17 residues. The CDR3 DNA follows: TGTGCCAGCAGCTTAGCTGTCGGTCGGGGCGCGGGATATGGCTACACCTTC. Residues: CASSLAVGRGAGYGYTF.

The rearrangement links TRBV21-1 to TRBJ1-5; the D call in the table, TRBD1, was not verified against the DNA. TRBV21-1 constitutes a pseudogene. This CDR3 comprises 15 residues. CDR3 in amino acids: CASSKLGAGNQPQHF. The CDR3 DNA reads TGTGCCAGCAGCAAACTGGGGGCTGGCAATCAGCCCCAGCATTTT.

The chain has TRBV19 and TRBJ1-2; no definite D call. This CDR3 is built from 14 residues. CDR1 and CDR2 from the germline V gene are LNHDA and SQIVND (reference sequence). The V end lost 7 bases, the J end lost 8 bases, and 20 bases lay between the germline ends. The CDR3 region is CASKPQSAARGYTF. CDR3 DNA sequence: TGTGCCAGTAAACCCCAGTCTGCGGCAAGGGGCTACACCTTC.

The chain combines TRBV2 with TRBJ1-1, with a possible D match to TRBD1 (6 bases). The V and J ends lost 3 bases and 3 bases respectively, with 11 bases between them. There are 14 residues in the CDR3. Per the germline V gene, CDR1 is SNHLY and CDR2 is FYNNEI. In nucleotides, the CDR3 is TGTGCCAGCAGTGAGCAGGGGCGCGACACTGAAGCTTTCTTT. Protein sequence: CASSEQGRDTEAFF.

The chain has TRBV3-1 (or the pseudogene TRBV3-2) and TRBJ1-2; no definite D call. CDR3 length equals 13 residues. V was shortened by 4 bases and J by 5 bases, with 11 bases between the two germline ends. Germline V gene data show CDR1 as LGHDT and CDR2 as YNNKEL (reference sequence). CDR3 loop: CASSLRVGYGYTF. The CDR3 DNA reads as TGTGCCAGCAGCCTGCGGGTGGGTTATGGCTACACCTTC.

This sequence joins TRBV7-9 and TRBJ1-2, with a possible D match to TRBD1 (5 bases). V was cut by 7 bases and J by 4 bases, with 19 bases left in between. This CDR3 region has 15 residues. CDR1 is SEHNR and CDR2 is FQNEAQ in the germline V gene (reference sequence). The CDR3 loop is CASKGGVDDFYGYTF. The CDR3 nucleotides are TGTGCCAGCAAGGGAGGGGTTGACGACTTCTATGGCTACACCTTC.

This chain links TRBV7-3 with TRBJ2-2; 9 nucleotides agree with TRBD1. The CDR3 covers 15 residues. V lost 4 bases to trimming and J lost 3 bases; unmatched junction nucleotides: 3. CDR1 is SGHTA, CDR2 FQGTGA, per germline. CDR3 region: CASSSGTGHTGELFF. The CDR3 region has the DNA TGTGCCAGCAGCTCGGGGACAGGGCACACCGGGGAGCTGTTTTTT.

The chain uses TRBV7-9 and TRBJ2-1, with 8 nucleotides matching TRBD2. CDR3 length equals 15 residues. Germline loops: CDR1 SEHNR, CDR2 FQNEAQ (reference sequence). Trimming took 10 bases from V and 6 from J; bases not matched to a gene: 14. CDR3 in amino acids: CATPSGASGFNEQFF. The DNA of the CDR3 is TGTGCCACCCCCTCCGGTGCTAGCGGGTTCAATGAGCAGTTCTTC.

V gene TRBV6-1 combines with J gene TRBJ1-6; D gene unclear. The CDR3 contains 15 residues. Germline V CDR1 and CDR2: MNHNS, SASEGT. V shed 1 base and J shed 7 bases, with 11 bases lying between them. CDR3 coding DNA: TGTGCCAGCAGTGAAGTGAACAGTCTCAATTCACCCCTCCACTTT. Protein: CASSEVNSLNSPLHF.

The rearrangement links TRBV7-2 to TRBJ1-3, with D possibly matching TRBD1 (6 bases). Germline V gene lookup returns CDR1 SGHTA and CDR2 FQGNSA. This CDR3 contains 16 residues. The ends were cut back, 7 bases at V and 2 bases at J, with 18 bases in the middle. CDR3 sequence: CASTELTGTAGNTIYF. CDR3 in DNA: TGTGCCAGCACAGAGCTAACAGGGACGGCTGGAAACACCATATATTTT.

The V and J genes are TRBV10-2 and TRBJ2-5; 8 bases align to TRBD2. This CDR3 spans 19 amino acids. Germline V gene lookup returns CDR1 WSHSY and CDR2 SAAADI. V lost 4 bases to trimming and J lost 4 bases; unmatched junction nucleotides: 20. CDR3: CASSGFTRGVVGLLETQYF. The CDR3 DNA sequence: TGCGCCAGCAGTGGTTTCACGCGGGGGGTAGTGGGTTTGCTAGAGACCCAGTACTTC.

This clone showed up just once. The CDR3 DNA is TGTGCCAGCAGTTGCGGGACAGCCGATAGCAATCAGCCCCAGCATTTT. This codes for CASSCGTADSNQPQHF. J is TRBJ1-5 and V is TRBV6-5; 7 bases fit TRBD1. Germline values: CDR1 MNHEY, CDR2 SVGAGI. This CDR3 spans 16 amino acids. J gave up 0 bases and V 4 bases, and 6 bases lay outside the gene matches.

The DNA of the CDR3 is TGCGCCAGCAGCCTGAGGACTAGCGGGGGGAGCTCCTACGAGCAGTACTTC. Translating gives CASSLRTSGGSSYEQYF. V usage is TRBV5-1 and J usage is TRBJ2-7; 14 bases fit TRBD2. Losses at the gene ends were 4 bases for V and 0 bases for J; bases not matched to a gene: 6. Germline values: CDR1 SGHRS, CDR2 YFSETQ. The CDR3 sequence is 17 residues long.

The rearrangement uses TRBV7-2 and TRBJ2-1; possible D gene TRBD1, 7 bases. There are 15 residues in the CDR3. CDR1 is SGHTA and CDR2 is FQGNSA in the germline V gene. V shed 1 base and J shed 4 bases, with 11 bases lying between them. The CDR3 reads CASSLEGGQYNEQFF. The CDR3 DNA reads TGTGCCAGCAGCTTAGAGGGGGGACAGTACAATGAGCAGTTCTTC.

The CDR3 DNA sequence: TGTGCCAGCAGTTACTATCTAGGCAGAGACACAGATACGCAGTATTTT. Its protein product is CASSYYLGRDTDTQYF. This rearrangement joins TRBV3-1 (or the pseudogene TRBV3-2) to TRBJ2-3; D not resolved. Trimming pared 6 bases from V and 2 bases from J, leaving 18 bases between. The V gene's germline CDR1 is LGHDT and CDR2 YNNKEL (reference sequence). The CDR3 covers 16 residues.

J is TRBJ2-3 and V is TRBV7-6, with D possibly matching TRBD2 (5 bases). The CDR3 length is 14 residues. CDR1 is SGHVS, CDR2 FNYEAQ, per germline. Deletions cut 1 base from V and 4 bases from J, with 9 bases between. The CDR3 spells CASSLGGSPDTQYF. The CDR3 DNA sequence: TGTGCCAGCAGCTTAGGAGGGAGCCCAGATACGCAGTATTTT.

This chain joins TRBV7-9 and TRBJ1-3, with 8 bases that match TRBD1. With V trimmed by 6 bases and J by 8 bases, 9 bases remained unmatched. Germline V lookup: CDR1 SEHNR, CDR2 FQNEAQ (reference sequence). The CDR3 has 14 amino acids. Here the CDR3 DNA reads TGTGCCAGCAGGCGGGGACAGGTGGTAGACACCATATATTTT. The encoded protein is CASRRGQVVDTIYF.

The CDR3 is CASTPSGGQALHF. Here the CDR3 DNA reads TGTGCCAGCACCCCATCGGGGGGCCAGGCCCTCCACTTT. This chain connects TRBV12-3 or TRBV12-4 to TRBJ1-6, with a tentative D call TRBD1 (6 bases). V was pared by 7 bases and J by 14 bases, with 18 bases between. This CDR3 is built from 13 residues.

The chain is built from TRBV28 and TRBJ2-7; weak D call: TRBD2 (5 bases). The germline gives CDR1 MDHEN, CDR2 SYDVKM. The CDR3 sequence is 14 residues long. The V gene lost 6 bases and the J gene lost 7 bases, with 19 bases spanning the gap. The CDR3 reads CASRDTFNGGEQYF. CDR3 in DNA: TGTGCCAGCAGGGATACCTTTAACGGCGGGGAGCAGTACTTC.

The chain carries TRBV30 and TRBJ2-1; tentative D call: TRBD2 (6 bases). Per germline, CDR1 GTSNPN and CDR2 SVGIG (reference sequence). This CDR3 region has 14 residues. V was pared by 2 bases and J by 2 bases, with 10 bases between. CDR3 sequence (DNA): TGTGCCTGGAGTAGGGACTTCGCCTACAATGAGCAGTTCTTC. This gives the protein CAWSRDFAYNEQFF. The variable domain in full, completed from reference TRBV30 and TRBJ2-1, reads SQTIHQWPATLVQPVGSPLSLECTVEGTSNPNLYWYRQAAGRGLQLLFYSVGIGQISSEVPQNLSASRPQDRQFILSSKKLLLSDSGFYLCAWSRDFAYNEQFFGPGTRLTVL.

This clone occurred a few times. V and J are TRBV5-1 and TRBJ2-5; no clear D gene. From germline, CDR1 is SGHRS and CDR2 YFSETQ. The CDR3 spans 12 residues. Trimming removed 1 base at V and 5 bases at J, with 6 bases between. This CDR3 is CASSLSSETQYF. CDR3 DNA: TGCGCCAGCAGCTTGTCGTCGGAGACCCAGTACTTC.

The gene calls are TRBV28 and TRBJ1-3; D might be TRBD1 (6 bases). Trimming pared 6 bases from V and 4 bases from J, leaving 13 bases between. The CDR3 contains 14 residues. Germline values: CDR1 MDHEN, CDR2 SYDVKM. The CDR3 region has the DNA TGTGCCAGCAGCCGTACAGGGACAGGAAACACCATATATTTT. Translation gives CASSRTGTGNTIYF.

The chain has TRBV5-8 and TRBJ2-4; no reliable D call. This CDR3 is built from 15 residues. The ends were cut back, 3 bases at V and 0 bases at J, with 10 bases in the middle. Germline CDR1 SGHTS, CDR2 YDEGEE. In DNA, the CDR3 is TGTGCCAGCAGCTCGCTAGGTTTAGCCAAAAACATTCAGTACTTC. It encodes CASSSLGLAKNIQYF.

This chain uses TRBV9 with TRBJ1-2; weak D call: TRBD1 (6 bases). V shed 5 bases and J shed 2 bases, with 13 bases lying between them. Germline V CDR1 and CDR2: SGDLS, YYNGEE. The CDR3 is 14 residues long. The CDR3 loop is CASSVRDMNYGYTF. In nucleotides, the CDR3 is TGTGCCAGCAGTGTACGGGACATGAACTATGGCTACACCTTC.

The chain carries TRBV7-9 and TRBJ1-2; D remains ambiguous. Germline CDR1 SEHNR, CDR2 FQNEAQ (reference sequence). This CDR3 is 13 amino acids long. V was cut by 5 bases and J by 7 bases, with 14 bases left in between. The CDR3 protein is CASSHRWQAGYTF. Here the CDR3 DNA reads TGTGCCAGCAGCCACCGATGGCAGGCTGGCTACACCTTC.

The genes are TRBV6-5 and TRBJ1-3; D gene unclear. The germline V and J ends were trimmed by 0 bases and 3 bases, with 9 bases remaining between them. Germline CDR1 MNHEY, CDR2 SVGAGI. The CDR3 has 15 residues. The CDR3 DNA follows: TGTGCCAGCAGTTACTCACGGACTGTTGGAAACACCATATATTTT. This gives the protein CASSYSRTVGNTIYF.

The chain uses TRBV11-1 and TRBJ1-6; D possibly corresponds to TRBD1 (5 bases). CDR3 length: 14 amino acids. The V end lost 3 bases, the J end lost 9 bases, and 12 bases lay between the germline ends. The germline gives CDR1 SGHAT, CDR2 FQDESV (reference sequence). CDR3 in DNA: TGTGCCAGCAGCTTTCCACAGGTCGGTTCACCCCTCCACTTT. It is translated as CASSFPQVGSPLHF.

The chain combines TRBV6-5 with TRBJ1-1; D may be TRBD1 (6 bases). Looked up from germline, CDR1 is MNHEY and CDR2 is SVGAGI. The V end was cut by 6 bases, the J end by 0 bases, with 11 bases between. This CDR3 is 14 amino acids long. DNA of the CDR3: TGTGCCAGCAGAGGGGGAAACATGAACACTGAAGCTTTCTTT. Translated, it gives CASRGGNMNTEAFF.

The gene calls are TRBV5-1 and TRBJ1-4; 9 bases are shared with TRBD1. The germline gives CDR1 SGHRS, CDR2 YFSETQ. The CDR3 spans 17 residues. With 6 bases clipped from V and 3 bases from J, the junction kept 12 bases outside the gene matches. CDR3 DNA sequence: TGCGCCAGCATGTTGGGAACAGGGGGCGCCTCTAATGAAAAACTGTTTTTT. As protein: CASMLGTGGASNEKLFF.

The J gene is TRBJ1-2, the V gene TRBV4-2; TRBD1 is a possible D gene (5 bases). Per germline, CDR1 LGHNA and CDR2 YNFKEQ. The CDR3 contains 14 residues. V lost 0 bases and J 9 bases, leaving 14 bases between the germline ends. In DNA form, the CDR3 reads TGTGCCAGCAGCCAAGATCCGTTTGACAGCAGCTACACCTTC. Amino acid sequence: CASSQDPFDSSYTF.

The chain uses TRBV18 and TRBJ2-7; D perhaps matches TRBD1 (5 bases). The V end lost 1 base, the J end lost 6 bases, and 10 bases lay between the germline ends. The CDR3 totals 13 residues. CDR1 is KGHSH and CDR2 is LQKENI in the germline V gene. The CDR3 loop reads CASSPLRGSEQYF. CDR3 coding DNA: TGTGCCAGCTCACCACTAAGGGGATCCGAGCAGTACTTC.